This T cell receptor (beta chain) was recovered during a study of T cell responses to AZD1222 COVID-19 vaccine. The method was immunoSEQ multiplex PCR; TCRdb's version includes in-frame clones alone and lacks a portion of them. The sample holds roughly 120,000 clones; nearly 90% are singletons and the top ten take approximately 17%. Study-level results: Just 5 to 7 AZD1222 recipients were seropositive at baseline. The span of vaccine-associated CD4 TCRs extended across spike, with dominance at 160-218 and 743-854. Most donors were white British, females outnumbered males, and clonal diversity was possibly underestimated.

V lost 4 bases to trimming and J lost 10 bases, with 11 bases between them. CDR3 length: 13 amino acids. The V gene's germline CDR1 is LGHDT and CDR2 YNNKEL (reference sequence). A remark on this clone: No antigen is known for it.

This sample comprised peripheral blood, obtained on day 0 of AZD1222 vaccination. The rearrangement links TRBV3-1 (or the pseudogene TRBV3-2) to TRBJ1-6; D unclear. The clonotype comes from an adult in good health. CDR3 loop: CASSPSQTSPLHF. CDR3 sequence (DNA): TGTGCCAGCAGCCCCTCCCAGACCTCACCCCTCCACTTT.